The source of this TCR beta chain is a study of Graves' ophthalmopathy and Graves' hyperthyroidism. Findings and limits, study-wide: Detected in blood as well were most expanded thyroid clonotypes with frequency above 0.001. Using 13 signatures, a model distinguished ophthalmopathy from stable hyperthyroidism, reaching just under 90% sensitivity and approximately 82% specificity.

Other autoimmune diseases, uncontrolled infections, pregnancy or lactation led to the exclusion of patients. Clinical symptoms, serum thyroxine, TRAb, thyroid ultrasound and orbital computed tomography were relied on for diagnosis. From RNA, the CDR3 regions of TCR beta chains were amplified and sequenced. Second-round multiplex PCR came after first-round RT-PCR with HTBI primers. TCRdb reanalysed the multiplex PCR reads using MiXCR and keeps one entry per CDR3 protein. This table holds 200,000 to 250,000 distinct CDR3 sequences, roughly 21% found once. The CDR3 length is 15 residues. The V and J ends lost 6 bases and 4 bases, in that order; junction bases with no gene match: 9. In germline, CDR1 is SGHAT, CDR2 FQDESV (reference sequence). This clonotype was found many times. No antigen is known for it.

The clonotype was recovered from a woman in her 50s with Graves' ophthalmopathy. The source material was peripheral blood. The gene calls are TRBV11-1 and TRBJ1-2, with 9 nucleotides matching TRBD1. The CDR3 here is CASSPSGQGAYGYTF. DNA of the CDR3: TGTGCCAGCAGTCCTTCGGGACAGGGCGCCTATGGCTACACCTTC. Using reference TRBV11-1 and TRBJ1-2 for the parts outside the CDR3, the full variable domain is EAEVAQSPRYKITEKSQAVAFWCDPISGHATLYWYRQILGQGPELLVQFQDESVVDDSQLPKDRFSAERLKGVDSTLKIQPAELGDSAMYLCASSPSGQGAYGYTFGSGTRLTVV.